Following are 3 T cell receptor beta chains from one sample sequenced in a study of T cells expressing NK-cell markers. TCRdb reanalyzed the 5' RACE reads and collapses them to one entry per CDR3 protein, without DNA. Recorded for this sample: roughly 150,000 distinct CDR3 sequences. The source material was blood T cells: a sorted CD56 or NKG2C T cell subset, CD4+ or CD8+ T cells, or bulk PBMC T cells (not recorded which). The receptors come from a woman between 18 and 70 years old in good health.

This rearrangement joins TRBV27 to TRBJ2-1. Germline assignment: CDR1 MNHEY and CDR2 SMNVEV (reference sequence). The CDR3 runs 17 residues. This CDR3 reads CASSLKGISSSYNEQFF.

CDR3 in amino acids: CASSYRVHYEQYF. V and J are TRBV6-5 and TRBJ2-7. The CDR3 has 13 residues. Germline CDR1 and CDR2: MNHEY and SVGAGI.

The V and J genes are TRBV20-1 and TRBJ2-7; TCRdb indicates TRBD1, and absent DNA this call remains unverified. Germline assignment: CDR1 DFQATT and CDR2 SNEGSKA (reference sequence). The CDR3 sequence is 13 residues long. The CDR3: CSARGRSGGEQYF.